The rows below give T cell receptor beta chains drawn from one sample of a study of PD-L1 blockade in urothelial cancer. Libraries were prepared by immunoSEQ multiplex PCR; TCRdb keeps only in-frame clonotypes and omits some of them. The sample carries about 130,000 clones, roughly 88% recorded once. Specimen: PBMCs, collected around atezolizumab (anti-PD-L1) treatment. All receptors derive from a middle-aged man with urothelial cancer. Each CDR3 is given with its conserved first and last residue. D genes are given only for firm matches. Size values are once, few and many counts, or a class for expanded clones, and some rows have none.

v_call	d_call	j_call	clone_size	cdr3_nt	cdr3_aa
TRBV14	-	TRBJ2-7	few	TGTGCCAGCAGCAAGGGGGACGAGCAGTACTTC	CASSKGDEQYF
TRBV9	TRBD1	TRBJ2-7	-	TGTGCCAGCGGAACAGGGGGAACCTACGAGCAGTACTTC	CASGTGGTYEQYF
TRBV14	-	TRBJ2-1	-	TGTGCCAGCAGCCAAGGAGGGCTTCAACATGGCCAGTTCTTC	CASSQGGLQHGQFF
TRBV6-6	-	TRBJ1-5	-	TGTGCCAGCAGTTACTTAGGGTCGGAGGGCAATCAGCCCCAGCATTTT	CASSYLGSEGNQPQHF
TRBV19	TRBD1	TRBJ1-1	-	TGTGCCAGTAGTAGGGGGGACAGGCTCGCTGAAGCTTTCTTT	CASSRGDRLAEAFF
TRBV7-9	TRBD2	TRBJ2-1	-	TGTGCCAGCAGCTTGGCCACCGGGACTAGCAGATACAATGAGCAGTTCTTC	CASSLATGTSRYNEQFF
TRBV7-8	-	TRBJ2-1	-	TGTGCCAGCAGCTTACACGGGGTAAGGAATGAGCAGTTCTTC	CASSLHGVRNEQFF
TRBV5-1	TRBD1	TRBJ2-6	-	TGCGCCAGTACAGGGGAGCCCGGGGCCAACGTCCTGACTTTC	CASTGEPGANVLTF
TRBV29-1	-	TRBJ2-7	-	TGCAGCGTGACCCGCAGGACAGACTCCAGGCTCTACGAGTCTACGACGCAGTACTTC	CSVTRRTDSRLYESTTQYF
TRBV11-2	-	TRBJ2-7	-	TGTGCCAGCAGCGCAATCAAAAGCGGGCCGCTTTTGTACGAGCAGTACTTC	CASSAIKSGPLLYEQYF
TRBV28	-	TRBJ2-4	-	TGTGCCAGCAGTTCCTCCGCCTCACGGCCCCTGGGGCCCAAAAACATTCAGTACTTC	CASSSSASRPLGPKNIQYF
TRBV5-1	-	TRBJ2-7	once	TGCGCCAGCAGCTTGGTGGAGGGGATAATAGGGGAGCAGTACTTC	CASSLVEGIIGEQYF
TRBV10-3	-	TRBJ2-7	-	TGTGCCATCAAGGACACCGAAGCCTACGAGCAGTACTTC	CAIKDTEAYEQYF
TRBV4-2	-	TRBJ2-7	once	TGTGCCAGCAGCCAAGATATGTGGGGGGAGCGCTTGGCGCAGTACTTC	CASSQDMWGERLAQYF
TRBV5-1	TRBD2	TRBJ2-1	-	TGCGCCAGCAGCCGAGGGACTAGCGGGAGATGGGGTGAGCAGTTCTTC	CASSRGTSGRWGEQFF
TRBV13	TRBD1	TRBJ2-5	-	TGTGCCAGCAGCTCGGGACAGGGGGCGGTGGAGACCCAGTACTTC	CASSSGQGAVETQYF
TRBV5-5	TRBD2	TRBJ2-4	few	TGTGCCACTCGAAGTGGACTAGCGGGAGATGGGACCAAAAACATTCAGTACTTC	CATRSGLAGDGTKNIQYF
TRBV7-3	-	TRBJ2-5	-	TGTGCCAGCAGCGCCTCGGGAGCCCCAGGGACCCAGTACTTC	CASSASGAPGTQYF
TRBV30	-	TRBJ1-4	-	TGTGCCTGGAGTGTTCTTTTAGGGGGTGAAAAACTGTTTTTT	CAWSVLLGGEKLFF
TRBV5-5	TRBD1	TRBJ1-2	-	TGTGCCAGCACCCGACCTGACAGGGAGGCCTATGGCTACACCTTC	CASTRPDREAYGYTF
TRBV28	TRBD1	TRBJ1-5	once	TGTGCCAGCAGTATGCCTAGGGACAGACAGAATCAGCCCCAGCATTTT	CASSMPRDRQNQPQHF
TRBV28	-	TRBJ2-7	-	TGTGCCAGCTCCACTAAGTCGCCACACGAGGCGGGACCAGGGCGGCAGTACTTC	CASSTKSPHEAGPGRQYF
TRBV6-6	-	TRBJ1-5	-	TGTGCCAGCAGCCATGGGGGGGTGTATAGCAATCAGCCCCAGCATTTT	CASSHGGVYSNQPQHF
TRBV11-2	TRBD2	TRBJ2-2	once	TGTGCCAGCAGCTTTTGGACTAGCAGGAACACCGGGGAGCTGTTTTTT	CASSFWTSRNTGELFF
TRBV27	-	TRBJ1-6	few	TGTGCCAGCAGTTTTGGTCAGTATAATTCACCCCTCCACTTT	CASSFGQYNSPLHF
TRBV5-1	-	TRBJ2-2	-	TGCGCCAGCAGCTTGGGTACAGTGAACACCGGGGAGCTGTTTTTT	CASSLGTVNTGELFF
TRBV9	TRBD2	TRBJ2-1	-	TGTGCCAGCAGCGCCCCGGGACTAGCGGGACTCAATGAGCAGTTCTTC	CASSAPGLAGLNEQFF
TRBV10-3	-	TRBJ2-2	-	TGTGCCATCAGTGAGGGGAGCGCCGGGGAGCTGTTTTTT	CAISEGSAGELFF
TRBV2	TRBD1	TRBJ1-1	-	TGTGCCAGTCGGACAGGGAGAAACACTGAAGCTTTCTTT	CASRTGRNTEAFF
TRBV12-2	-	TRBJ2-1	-	TGTGCAAGTCGCCCTTCTCGAGGACTAGCGGGATTAGATGAGCAGTTCTTC	CASRPSRGLAGLDEQFF
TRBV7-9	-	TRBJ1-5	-	TGTGCCAGCAGCCTCGCGGGGGGCTGGGGTCAGCCCCAGCATTTT	CASSLAGGWGQPQHF